Presented here are 27 T cell receptor beta chains from one specimen sequenced in a study of T cell repertoires in cytomegalovirus infection. Each CDR3 protein gets one entry after TCRdb re-called the reads with MiXCR. The sample lists hundreds of thousands of distinct CDR3 sequences, about 28% occurring once. These TCRs' antigens remain unknown. The source material was cultured PBMCs, sampled from culture after CMV antigen stimulation. These receptors originate from a human donor in good health (CMV status not recorded). Some clones in this sample may be carry-over from other donors' samples.

The sample holds a few counts of this clonotype. The genes are TRBV20-1 and TRBJ2-1; TRBD1 agrees at 9 bases. Germline CDR1 is DFQATT and CDR2 is SNEGSKA (reference sequence). The CDR3 has 13 amino acids. V lost 5 bases to trimming and J lost 10 bases; unmatched junction nucleotides: 9. CDR3: CSARRQGGGEQFF. In DNA, the CDR3 is TGCAGTGCTCGCCGACAGGGGGGAGGGGAGCAGTTCTTC.

This clonotype has only a few counts. This chain connects TRBV7-8 to TRBJ2-1; D remains ambiguous. With 5 bases removed from V and 9 bases from J, the gap between germline ends came to 11 bases. The CDR3 runs 12 residues. Germline lookup yields CDR1 SGHVS and CDR2 FQNEAQ. As DNA, the CDR3 is TGTGCCAGCAGCCCGACTTCTGGTGAGCAGTTCTTC. Translation: CASSPTSGEQFF.

The V gene is TRBV5-5, the J gene TRBJ2-5, with TRBD2 matching 12 bases. This CDR3 has 16 residues. The V segment lost 1 base and the J segment 5 bases; nucleotides outside the gene matches: 6. CDR1 is SGHKS, CDR2 YYEKEE, per germline (reference sequence). CDR3 residues: CASSLNLLAGGETQYF. The CDR3 DNA reads as TGTGCCAGCAGCTTGAACTTGCTAGCGGGGGGGGAGACCCAGTACTTC.

The table lists this clonotype with a few counts. The genes are TRBV6-8 and TRBJ1-5; no definite D call. Trimming stripped 2 bases from V and 5 bases from J, with 7 bases between. The V gene's germline CDR1 is MNHGY and CDR2 SAAAGT. The CDR3 is 13 amino acids. The CDR3 bases are TGTGCCAGCAGTTACGACCGACATCAGCCCCAGCATTTT. Amino acids: CASSYDRHQPQHF.

The genes are TRBV3-1 and TRBJ1-1; D is ambiguous. The germline V gene encodes CDR1 LGHDT and CDR2 YNNKEL (reference sequence). The CDR3 is 12 residues long. V lost 5 bases to trimming and J lost 7 bases, with 11 bases between them. For the CDR3, the DNA is TGTGCCAGCAGCTATACCCTGAATGAAGCTTTCTTT. It yields the protein CASSYTLNEAFF.

This clonotype was seen repeatedly, ten times or more. The chain couples TRBV19 to TRBJ1-1; no firm D call. The CDR3 consists of 13 residues. Germline lookup yields CDR1 LNHDA and CDR2 SQIVND (reference sequence). Trimming took 2 bases from V and 1 from J, leaving 5 bases between them. CDR3 bases: TGTGCCAGTAGTATAACTTCGAACACTGAAGCTTTCTTT. It yields the protein CASSITSNTEAFF.

The J gene is TRBJ2-1, the V gene TRBV11-1; D call uncertain. In germline, CDR1 is SGHAT, CDR2 FQDESV (reference sequence). This CDR3 is built from 15 residues. V was cut by 1 base and J by 2 bases, with 9 bases left in between. CDR3 in amino acids: CASSLEKLAYNEQFF. DNA of the CDR3: TGTGCCAGCAGCTTAGAGAAGCTAGCCTACAATGAGCAGTTCTTC.

This sequence joins TRBV6-5 and TRBJ2-6; a possible D gene is TRBD1 (6 bases). This CDR3 spans 13 amino acids. Trimming cost V 2 bases and J 11 bases, with 10 bases left between them. Germline CDR1 and CDR2: MNHEY and SVGAGI. CDR3 DNA: TGTGCCAGCAGTTACGGACAGACGGACGTCCTGACTTTC. Translating gives CASSYGQTDVLTF.

The sample holds a few counts of this clonotype. This sequence joins TRBV7-9 and TRBJ2-1; TRBD2 matches 13 bases. Looked up from germline, CDR1 is SEHNR and CDR2 is FQNEAQ (reference sequence). The V gene end was trimmed by 5 bases and the J gene end by 6 bases; junction bases not matched to a gene: 4. The CDR3 consists of 15 residues. The CDR3 is CASSHTSGRANEQFF. The CDR3 DNA follows: TGTGCCAGCAGCCATACTAGCGGGAGGGCCAATGAGCAGTTCTTC.

The CDR3 DNA reads as TGTGCCAGTAGCTGGGACTCGGACGAGCAGTACTTC. It yields the protein CASSWDSDEQYF. This chain connects TRBV19 to TRBJ2-7; possibly TRBD2 for D (6 bases). Looked up from germline, CDR1 is LNHDA and CDR2 is SQIVND (reference sequence). This CDR3 has 12 amino acids. V gave up 6 bases and J gave up 5 bases, with 11 bases separating them.

This chain connects TRBV19 to TRBJ2-1; 11 bases match TRBD2. The CDR3 consists of 15 residues. J gave up 6 bases and V 7 bases, and 8 bases lay outside the gene matches. The germline CDR1 and CDR2 sequences are LNHDA and SQIVND (reference sequence). The CDR3 nucleotides are TGTGCCAGTAACACCGGGACTAGCGGAATCAATGAGCAGTTCTTC. The encoded protein is CASNTGTSGINEQFF. Based on the CDR3 plus reference TRBV19 and TRBJ2-1, the full variable domain is DGGITQSPKYLFRKEGQNVTLSCEQNLNHDAMYWYRQDPGQGLRLIYYSQIVNDFQKGDIAEGYSVSREKKESFPLTVTSAQKNPTAFYLCASNTGTSGINEQFFGPGTRLTVL.

The rearrangement links TRBV7-2 to TRBJ2-7; TRBD2 is a possible D gene (5 bases). The germline gives CDR1 SGHTA, CDR2 FQGNSA. The ends were cut back, 2 bases at V and 5 bases at J, with 16 bases in the middle. The CDR3 is 15 residues long. CDR3 sequence: CASSLPPPLAHEQYF. CDR3 DNA sequence: TGTGCCAGCAGCTTACCGCCGCCGCTAGCCCACGAGCAGTACTTC.

The chain recombines TRBV24-1 with TRBJ2-6; D may be TRBD2 (5 bases). Looked up from germline, CDR1 is KGHDR and CDR2 is SFDVKD. The CDR3 is made up of 15 amino acids. V lost 5 bases and J 0 bases, leaving 7 bases between the germline ends. CDR3 sequence: CATSGGGSGANVLTF. CDR3 coding DNA: TGTGCCACCAGTGGAGGAGGCTCTGGGGCCAACGTCCTGACTTTC.

The V and J genes are TRBV29-1 and TRBJ2-1, with D perhaps TRBD2 (6 bases). Trimming took 7 bases from V and 10 from J, leaving 17 bases between them. Per the germline V gene, CDR1 is SQVTM and CDR2 is ANQGSEA. The CDR3 is 12 residues long. The CDR3 nucleotides are TGCAGCGCTGGATTTAGCGGATTAGAGCAGTTCTTC. Amino acid sequence: CSAGFSGLEQFF.

This clonotype was observed a few times. This chain joins TRBV6-5 and TRBJ2-4, with a weak D call TRBD2 (6 bases). Deletions cut 0 bases from V and 6 bases from J, with 15 bases between. Per germline, CDR1 MNHEY and CDR2 SVGAGI. CDR3 length equals 16 residues. CDR3 DNA: TGTGCCAGCAGTTACTCGATAGGGACTTCCACAAACATTCAGTACTTC. It yields the protein CASSYSIGTSTNIQYF.

The V call is TRBV7-2, the J call TRBJ1-5, with D perhaps TRBD1 (5 bases). The CDR3 extends over 16 amino acids. Germline assignment: CDR1 SGHTA and CDR2 FQGNSA. Trimming left V 8 bases short and J 7 bases short, with 24 bases between. For the CDR3, the DNA is TGTGCCAGCCGCAAAACCGGGACCCCGAGTCTCCAGCCCCAGCATTTT. Its protein is CASRKTGTPSLQPQHF.

The chain carries TRBV19 and TRBJ2-7; D call uncertain. This CDR3 spans 12 amino acids. The V end lost 2 bases, the J end lost 3 bases, and 5 bases lay between the germline ends. Per the germline V gene, CDR1 is LNHDA and CDR2 is SQIVND (reference sequence). The CDR3: CASSIMGYEQYF. In DNA form, the CDR3 reads TGTGCCAGTAGTATAATGGGCTACGAGCAGTACTTC. Based on the CDR3 plus reference TRBV19 and TRBJ2-7, the full variable domain is DGGITQSPKYLFRKEGQNVTLSCEQNLNHDAMYWYRQDPGQGLRLIYYSQIVNDFQKGDIAEGYSVSREKKESFPLTVTSAQKNPTAFYLCASSIMGYEQYFGPGTRLTVT.

This clonotype was found a few times. The chain uses TRBV7-2 and TRBJ2-1; TRBD1 aligns across 7 bases. Germline V CDR1 and CDR2: SGHTA, FQGNSA. V lost 4 bases and J lost 2; bases outside the gene matches: 8. This CDR3 comprises 16 residues. CDR3 in amino acids: CASSSGDRFTYNEQFF. The CDR3 nucleotides read TGTGCCAGCAGCTCCGGGGACAGATTTACCTACAATGAGCAGTTCTTC.

This clonotype has more than one count but fewer than ten. This sequence joins TRBV20-1 and TRBJ1-2; 8 nucleotides align to TRBD1. Germline loops: CDR1 DFQATT, CDR2 SNEGSKA (reference sequence). V lost 4 bases, J lost 3 bases, and 7 bases stayed unmatched. This CDR3 spans 14 amino acids. CDR3 DNA sequence: TGCAGTGCTACAATGGACAGGGAATACTATGGCTACACCTTC. It specifies CSATMDREYYGYTF.

This chain links TRBV15 with TRBJ2-5, with TRBD1 as a possible D gene (6 bases). Trimming removed 5 bases at V and 2 bases at J, with 18 bases between. Germline loops: CDR1 LNHNV, CDR2 YYDKDF (reference sequence). CDR3 length: 16 amino acids. The CDR3 protein is CATSSRDRTGQETQYF. The DNA of the CDR3 is TGTGCCACCAGCTCTCGCGACAGGACGGGGCAAGAGACCCAGTACTTC.

The chain has TRBV12-3 or TRBV12-4 and TRBJ1-1; a possible D gene is TRBD1 (6 bases). With 3 bases removed from V and 0 bases from J, the gap between germline ends came to 14 bases. This CDR3 contains 16 residues. As DNA, the CDR3 is TGTGCCAGCAGTTTCATGGGGGGGCGGATGAACACTGAAGCTTTCTTT. This translates into CASSFMGGRMNTEAFF.

This clonotype has just one count. V usage is TRBV12-3 or TRBV12-4 and J usage is TRBJ1-2; TRBD1 agrees at 8 bases. Germline trimming cut 4 bases from V and 7 bases from J; bases unmatched to any gene: 5. This CDR3 is 13 amino acids long. CDR3: CASSSDRGGGYTF. In DNA form, the CDR3 reads TGTGCCAGCAGTTCCGACAGGGGCGGTGGCTACACCTTC.

Here the CDR3 DNA reads TGTGCCAGCAGCTTAAGTATTAGCGGCAATGAGCAGTTCTTC. Protein: CASSLSISGNEQFF. The chain combines TRBV11-2 with TRBJ2-1, with D maybe TRBD2 (6 bases). The CDR3 runs 14 residues. Germline V gene sequence: CDR1 SGHAT, CDR2 FQNNGV. Trimming cost V 2 bases and J 6 bases, with 11 bases left between them.

The chain carries TRBV11-1 and TRBJ2-2; D remains ambiguous. This CDR3 is built from 13 residues. The ends were cut back, 5 bases at V and 4 bases at J, with 8 bases in the middle. CDR1 is SGHAT and CDR2 is FQDESV in the germline V gene (reference sequence). This CDR3 is CASSPRRTGELFF. The CDR3 DNA reads as TGTGCCAGCAGCCCGCGGCGCACCGGGGAGCTGTTTTTT.

The table lists this clonotype with a few counts. The J gene is TRBJ1-1, the V gene TRBV19; no firm D call. The V end was cut by 7 bases, the J end by 0 bases, with 9 bases between. The germline V gene encodes CDR1 LNHDA and CDR2 SQIVND (reference sequence). The CDR3 is made up of 13 amino acids. The CDR3 is CASIRSMNTEAFF. The CDR3 DNA is TGTGCCAGTATTCGCAGTATGAACACTGAAGCTTTCTTT.

The V and J genes are TRBV7-9 and TRBJ1-1; D possibly corresponds to TRBD1 (5 bases). The CDR3 is 15 residues long. With 4 bases removed from V and 4 bases from J, the gap between germline ends came to 16 bases. The germline CDR1 and CDR2 sequences are SEHNR and FQNEAQ (reference sequence). The CDR3 is CASSSQGPVGTEAFF. The CDR3 DNA reads TGTGCCAGCAGCTCCCAGGGACCGGTCGGCACTGAAGCTTTCTTT.

This sequence joins TRBV5-4 and TRBJ2-5, with D maybe TRBD2 (6 bases). Germline lookup yields CDR1 SGHNT and CDR2 YYREEE (reference sequence). V dropped 2 bases and J dropped 2 bases, with 16 bases sitting between them. The CDR3 runs 16 residues. The CDR3 nucleotides are TGTGCCAGCAGCTTAAATTTAGGGACTCTACAAGAGACCCAGTACTTC. It encodes CASSLNLGTLQETQYF.